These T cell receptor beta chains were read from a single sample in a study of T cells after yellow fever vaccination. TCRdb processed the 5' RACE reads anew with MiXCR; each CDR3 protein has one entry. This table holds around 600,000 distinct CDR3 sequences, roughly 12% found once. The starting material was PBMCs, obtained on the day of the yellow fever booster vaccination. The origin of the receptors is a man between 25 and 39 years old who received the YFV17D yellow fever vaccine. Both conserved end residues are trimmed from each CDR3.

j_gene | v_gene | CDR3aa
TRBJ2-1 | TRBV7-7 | ASSSRGSSGSNEQF
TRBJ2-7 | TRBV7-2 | ASSLAGVVYEQY
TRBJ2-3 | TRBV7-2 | ASSLAPGQREDTQY
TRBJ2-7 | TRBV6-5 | ASSYGASGYEQY
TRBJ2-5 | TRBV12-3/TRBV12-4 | ASRRDRAHAGAQY
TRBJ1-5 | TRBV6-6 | ASSDPGAQH
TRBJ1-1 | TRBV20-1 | SATKSGKRNMNTEAF
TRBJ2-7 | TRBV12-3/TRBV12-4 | ASTRSGSGYYEQY
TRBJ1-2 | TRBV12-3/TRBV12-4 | ASSPRRYGYT
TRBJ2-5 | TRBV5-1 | ASSLAQGRYQETQY
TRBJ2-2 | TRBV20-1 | SARSGYETGELF
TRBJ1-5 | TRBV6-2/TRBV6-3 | ASSSRDSRGQPQH
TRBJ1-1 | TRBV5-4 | ASSRWGAPTEAF
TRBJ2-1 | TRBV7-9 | ASSLPISGTTDEQF
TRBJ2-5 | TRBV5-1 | ASSLGAGGYQETQY